These T cell receptor beta chains were read from a single sample in a study of PD-L1 blockade in urothelial cancer. The protocol was immunoSEQ multiplex PCR, while the TCRdb copy is restricted to in-frame clones and leaves out a portion. The sample records roughly 50,000 clones, roughly 89% being singletons. Sequenced here: PBMCs, sampled around atezolizumab (anti-PD-L1) treatment. The receptors originated from a woman aged 60 to 75 with urothelial cancer. CDR3s include the opening cysteine and the closing phenylalanine or tryptophan. The order of the fields is CDR3 protein, V gene, D gene, clone size, J gene. A D gene is named only where the DNA matches it firmly. The size entry is marked missing in some rows and otherwise reads once, few, many or a size class.

cdr3_aa: CASSPLRWTGGVRDTIYF; v_call: TRBV18; d_call: TRBD1; clone_size: NA; j_call: TRBJ1-3
cdr3_aa: CASSSTSGGISTDTQYF; v_call: TRBV5-1; d_call: TRBD2; clone_size: NA; j_call: TRBJ2-3
cdr3_aa: CASSPSWGGDEQYF; v_call: TRBV7-2; d_call: TRBD2; clone_size: once; j_call: TRBJ2-7
cdr3_aa: CASSMGRLAGNEQYF; v_call: TRBV5-1; d_call: TRBD2; clone_size: NA; j_call: TRBJ2-7
cdr3_aa: CASSRGIAGASSDTQYF; v_call: TRBV4-3; d_call: TRBD2; clone_size: NA; j_call: TRBJ2-3
cdr3_aa: CASSPPGLAGDTYEQYF; v_call: TRBV28; d_call: TRBD2; clone_size: NA; j_call: TRBJ2-7
cdr3_aa: CASSAGQGLTTYEQYF; v_call: TRBV9; d_call: TRBD1; clone_size: once; j_call: TRBJ2-7
cdr3_aa: CASSLLGQYSNQPQHF; v_call: TRBV7-2; d_call: TRBD1; clone_size: few; j_call: TRBJ1-5
cdr3_aa: CASSEALRGGGVYEQYF; v_call: TRBV6-1; d_call: NA; clone_size: NA; j_call: TRBJ2-7
cdr3_aa: CASSKLAGGSTDTQYF; v_call: TRBV7-2; d_call: TRBD2; clone_size: NA; j_call: TRBJ2-3
cdr3_aa: CASSLVGADTGELFF; v_call: TRBV28; d_call: NA; clone_size: NA; j_call: TRBJ2-2
cdr3_aa: CASSRGANTGELFF; v_call: TRBV6-6; d_call: NA; clone_size: NA; j_call: TRBJ2-2
cdr3_aa: CASTSQETQYF; v_call: TRBV2; d_call: NA; clone_size: NA; j_call: TRBJ2-5
cdr3_aa: CASSRGGAETQYF; v_call: TRBV18; d_call: NA; clone_size: NA; j_call: TRBJ2-5
cdr3_aa: CASSPAWGQGSYNEQFF; v_call: TRBV7-9; d_call: TRBD1; clone_size: once; j_call: TRBJ2-1
cdr3_aa: CASTRQGSGGYTF; v_call: TRBV6-5; d_call: TRBD1; clone_size: NA; j_call: TRBJ1-2
cdr3_aa: CASSVVDRGGNTIYF; v_call: TRBV6-1; d_call: TRBD1; clone_size: NA; j_call: TRBJ1-3
cdr3_aa: CASSLFRGGEFYGYTF; v_call: TRBV7-3; d_call: NA; clone_size: NA; j_call: TRBJ1-2
cdr3_aa: CASSQQTGGGQPQHF; v_call: TRBV7-2; d_call: TRBD1; clone_size: NA; j_call: TRBJ1-5
cdr3_aa: CASSFGGARSEQYF; v_call: TRBV28; d_call: TRBD2; clone_size: NA; j_call: TRBJ2-7
cdr3_aa: CASSQDLGSTEAFF; v_call: TRBV4-2; d_call: NA; clone_size: NA; j_call: TRBJ1-1
cdr3_aa: CASSQDFVSYEQYF; v_call: TRBV4-2; d_call: NA; clone_size: NA; j_call: TRBJ2-7
cdr3_aa: CASSSTYHRFLDTQYF; v_call: TRBV27; d_call: NA; clone_size: NA; j_call: TRBJ2-3
cdr3_aa: CASSMRTSGRAAEQYF; v_call: TRBV5-8; d_call: TRBD2; clone_size: NA; j_call: TRBJ2-7
cdr3_aa: CATSRAGDYGYTF; v_call: TRBV15; d_call: NA; clone_size: NA; j_call: TRBJ1-2
cdr3_aa: CASSSGQGTDTQYF; v_call: TRBV28; d_call: TRBD1; clone_size: NA; j_call: TRBJ2-3
cdr3_aa: CASSLDSGAGELFF; v_call: TRBV5-1; d_call: NA; clone_size: NA; j_call: TRBJ2-2
cdr3_aa: CAISESTGGSGANVLTF; v_call: TRBV10-3; d_call: TRBD1; clone_size: NA; j_call: TRBJ2-6
cdr3_aa: CASSLVLAGDETQYF; v_call: TRBV5-6; d_call: TRBD2; clone_size: once; j_call: TRBJ2-5
cdr3_aa: CASSPYPGGDHQETQYF; v_call: TRBV7-9; d_call: TRBD2; clone_size: NA; j_call: TRBJ2-5
cdr3_aa: CASSLGQDSNQPQHF; v_call: TRBV18; d_call: TRBD1; clone_size: NA; j_call: TRBJ1-5